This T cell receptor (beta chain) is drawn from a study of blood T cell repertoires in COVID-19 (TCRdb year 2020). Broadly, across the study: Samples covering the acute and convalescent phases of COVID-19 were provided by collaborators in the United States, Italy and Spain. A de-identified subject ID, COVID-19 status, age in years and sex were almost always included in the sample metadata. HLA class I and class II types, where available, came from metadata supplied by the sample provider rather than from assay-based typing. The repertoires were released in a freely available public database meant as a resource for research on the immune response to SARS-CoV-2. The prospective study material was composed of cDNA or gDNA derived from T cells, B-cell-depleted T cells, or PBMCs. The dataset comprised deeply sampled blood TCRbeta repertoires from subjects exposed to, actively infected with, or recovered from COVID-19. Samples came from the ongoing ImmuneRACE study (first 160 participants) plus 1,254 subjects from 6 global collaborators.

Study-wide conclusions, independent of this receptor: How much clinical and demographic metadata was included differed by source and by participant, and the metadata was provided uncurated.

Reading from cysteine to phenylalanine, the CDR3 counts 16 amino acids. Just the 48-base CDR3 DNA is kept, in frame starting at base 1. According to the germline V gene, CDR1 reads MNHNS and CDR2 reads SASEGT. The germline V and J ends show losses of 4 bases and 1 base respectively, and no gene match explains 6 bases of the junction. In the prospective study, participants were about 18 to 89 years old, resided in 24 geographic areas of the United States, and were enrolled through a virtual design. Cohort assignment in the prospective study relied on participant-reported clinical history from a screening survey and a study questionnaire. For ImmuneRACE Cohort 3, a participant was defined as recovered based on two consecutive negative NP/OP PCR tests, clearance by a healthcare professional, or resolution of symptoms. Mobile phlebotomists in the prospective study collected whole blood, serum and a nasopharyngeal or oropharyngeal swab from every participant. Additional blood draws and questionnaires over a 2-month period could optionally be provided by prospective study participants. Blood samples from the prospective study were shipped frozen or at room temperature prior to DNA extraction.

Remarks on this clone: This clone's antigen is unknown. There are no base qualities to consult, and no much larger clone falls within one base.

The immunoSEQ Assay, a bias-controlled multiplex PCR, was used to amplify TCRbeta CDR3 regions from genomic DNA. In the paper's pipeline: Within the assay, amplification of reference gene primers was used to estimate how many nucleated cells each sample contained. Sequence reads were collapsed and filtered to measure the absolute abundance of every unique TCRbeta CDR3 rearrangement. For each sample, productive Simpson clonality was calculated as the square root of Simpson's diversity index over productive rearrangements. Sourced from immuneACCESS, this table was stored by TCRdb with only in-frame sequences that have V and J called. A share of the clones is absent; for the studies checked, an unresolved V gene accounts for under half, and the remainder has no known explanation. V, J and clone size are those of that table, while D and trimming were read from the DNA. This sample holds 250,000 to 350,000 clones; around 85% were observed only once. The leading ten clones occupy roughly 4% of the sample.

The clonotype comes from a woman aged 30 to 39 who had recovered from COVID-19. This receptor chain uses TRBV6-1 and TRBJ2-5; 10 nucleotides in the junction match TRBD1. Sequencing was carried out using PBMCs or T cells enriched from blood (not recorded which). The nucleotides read TGTGCCAGCAGTGTCTTTGGGACAGGGGCCCAAGAGACCCAGTACTTC. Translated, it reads CASSVFGTGAQETQYF.